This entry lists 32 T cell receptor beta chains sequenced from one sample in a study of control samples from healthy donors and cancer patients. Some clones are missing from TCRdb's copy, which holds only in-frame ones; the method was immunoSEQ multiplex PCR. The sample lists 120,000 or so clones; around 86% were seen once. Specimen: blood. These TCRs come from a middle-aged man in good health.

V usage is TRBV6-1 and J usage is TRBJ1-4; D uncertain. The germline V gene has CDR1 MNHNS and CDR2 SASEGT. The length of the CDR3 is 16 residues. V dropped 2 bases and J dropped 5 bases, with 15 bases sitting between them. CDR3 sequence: CASSETLVSSNEKLFF. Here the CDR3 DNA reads TGTGCCAGCAGTGAAACCTTGGTTAGCTCCAATGAAAAACTGTTTTTT.

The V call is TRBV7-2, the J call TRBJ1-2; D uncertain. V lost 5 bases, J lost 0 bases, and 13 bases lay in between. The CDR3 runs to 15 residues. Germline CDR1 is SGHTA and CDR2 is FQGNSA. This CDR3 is CASSPSRATNYGYTF. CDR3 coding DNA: TGTGCCAGCAGCCCCTCCCGCGCGACTAACTATGGCTACACCTTC.

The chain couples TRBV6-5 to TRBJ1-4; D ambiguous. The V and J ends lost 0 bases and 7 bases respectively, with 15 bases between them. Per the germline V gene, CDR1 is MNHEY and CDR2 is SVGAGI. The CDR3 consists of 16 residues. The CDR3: CASSYSRSSFGEKLFF. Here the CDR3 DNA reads TGTGCCAGCAGTTACTCGCGGTCCTCCTTCGGTGAAAAACTGTTTTTT.

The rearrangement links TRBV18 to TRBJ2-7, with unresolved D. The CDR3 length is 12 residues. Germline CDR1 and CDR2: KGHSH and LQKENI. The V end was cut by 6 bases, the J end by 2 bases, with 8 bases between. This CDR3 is CASSLITYEQYF. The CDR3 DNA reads TGTGCCAGCTCCCTGATAACCTACGAGCAGTACTTC.

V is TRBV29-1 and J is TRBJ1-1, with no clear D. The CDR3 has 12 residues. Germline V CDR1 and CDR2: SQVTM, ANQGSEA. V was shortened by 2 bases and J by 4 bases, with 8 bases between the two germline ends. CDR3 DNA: TGCAGCGTTGAAAAGATCGCCACTGAAGCTTTCTTT. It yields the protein CSVEKIATEAFF.

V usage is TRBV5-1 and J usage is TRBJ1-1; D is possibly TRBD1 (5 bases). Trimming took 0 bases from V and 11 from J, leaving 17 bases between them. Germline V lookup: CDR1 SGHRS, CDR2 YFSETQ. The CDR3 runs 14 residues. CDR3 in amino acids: CASSLVPSREGAFF. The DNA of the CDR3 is TGCGCCAGCAGCTTGGTACCCTCGCGGGAGGGGGCTTTCTTT.

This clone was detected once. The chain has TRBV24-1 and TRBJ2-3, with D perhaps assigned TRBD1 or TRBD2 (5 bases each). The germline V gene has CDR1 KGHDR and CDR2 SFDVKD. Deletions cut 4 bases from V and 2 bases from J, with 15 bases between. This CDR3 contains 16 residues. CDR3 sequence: CATSESRGPHTDTQYF. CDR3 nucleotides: TGTGCCACCAGTGAGTCACGGGGACCCCACACAGATACGCAGTATTTT.

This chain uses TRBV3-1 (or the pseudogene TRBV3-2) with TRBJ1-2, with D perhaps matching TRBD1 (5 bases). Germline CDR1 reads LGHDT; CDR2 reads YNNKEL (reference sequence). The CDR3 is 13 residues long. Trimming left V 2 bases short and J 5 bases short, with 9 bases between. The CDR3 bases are TGTGCCAGCAGCCAACTCCGGGGGTATGGCTACACCTTC. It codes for CASSQLRGYGYTF.

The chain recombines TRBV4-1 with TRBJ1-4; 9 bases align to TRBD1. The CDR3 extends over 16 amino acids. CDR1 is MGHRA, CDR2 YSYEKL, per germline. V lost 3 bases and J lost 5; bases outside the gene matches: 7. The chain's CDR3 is CASSQAGGTGNEKLFF. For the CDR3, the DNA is TGCGCCAGCAGCCAGGCCGGGGGGACAGGGAATGAAAAACTGTTTTTT.

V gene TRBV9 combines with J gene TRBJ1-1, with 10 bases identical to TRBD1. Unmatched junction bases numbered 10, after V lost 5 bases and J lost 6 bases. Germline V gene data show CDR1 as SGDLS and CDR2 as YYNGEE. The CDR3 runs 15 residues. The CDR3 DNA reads TGTGCCAGCAGAGTGGGACAGGGGCGGTTGTCTGAAGCTTTCTTT. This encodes CASRVGQGRLSEAFF.

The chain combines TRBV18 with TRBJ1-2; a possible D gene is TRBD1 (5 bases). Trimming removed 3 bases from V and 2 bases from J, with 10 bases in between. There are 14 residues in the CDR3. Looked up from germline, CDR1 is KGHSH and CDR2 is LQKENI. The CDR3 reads CASSPDSPNYGYTF. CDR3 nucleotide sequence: TGTGCCAGCTCACCTGACAGCCCAAACTATGGCTACACCTTC.

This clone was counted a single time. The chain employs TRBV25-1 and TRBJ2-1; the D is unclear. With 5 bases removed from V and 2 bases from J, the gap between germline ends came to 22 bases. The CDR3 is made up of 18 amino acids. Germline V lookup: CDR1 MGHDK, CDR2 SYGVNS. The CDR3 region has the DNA TGTGCCAGCAGTACATTAAAAATCCGGGTCGCGACCTACAATGAGCAGTTCTTC. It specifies CASSTLKIRVATYNEQFF. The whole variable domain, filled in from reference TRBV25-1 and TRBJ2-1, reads EADIYQTPRYLVIGTGKKITLECSQTMGHDKMYWYQQDPGMELHLIHYSYGVNSTEKGDLSSESTVSRIRTEHFPLTLESARPSHTSQYLCASSTLKIRVATYNEQFFGPGTRLTVL.

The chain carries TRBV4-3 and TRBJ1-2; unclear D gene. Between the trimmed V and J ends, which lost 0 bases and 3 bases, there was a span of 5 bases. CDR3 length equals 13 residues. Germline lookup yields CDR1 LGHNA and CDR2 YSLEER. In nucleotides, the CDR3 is TGCGCCAGCAGCCAAGACCGGTACTATGGCTACACCTTC. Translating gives CASSQDRYYGYTF.

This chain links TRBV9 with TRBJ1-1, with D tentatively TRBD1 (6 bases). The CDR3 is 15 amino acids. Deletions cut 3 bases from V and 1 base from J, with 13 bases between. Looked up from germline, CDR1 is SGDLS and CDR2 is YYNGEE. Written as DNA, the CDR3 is TGTGCCAGCAGCGCCCAAATACAGGGGAACACTGAAGCTTTCTTT. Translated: CASSAQIQGNTEAFF.

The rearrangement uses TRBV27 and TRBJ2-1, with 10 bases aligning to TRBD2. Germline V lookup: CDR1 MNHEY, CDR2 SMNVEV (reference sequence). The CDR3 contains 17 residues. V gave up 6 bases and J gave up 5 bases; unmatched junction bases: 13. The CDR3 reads CASRARAGGLNNNEQFF. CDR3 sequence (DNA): TGTGCCAGCAGGGCCCGAGCGGGGGGGCTTAATAACAATGAGCAGTTCTTC.

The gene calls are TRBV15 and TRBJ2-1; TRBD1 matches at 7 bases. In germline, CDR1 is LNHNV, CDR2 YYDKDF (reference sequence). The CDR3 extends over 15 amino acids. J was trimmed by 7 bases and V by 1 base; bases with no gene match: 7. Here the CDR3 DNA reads TGTGCCACCAGCAGAGGACAGGGTGGGCGGAATGAGCAGTTCTTC. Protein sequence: CATSRGQGGRNEQFF. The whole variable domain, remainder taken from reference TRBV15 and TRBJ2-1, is DAMVIQNPRYQVTQFGKPVTLSCSQTLNHNVMYWYQQKSSQAPKLLFHYYDKDFNNEADTPDNFQSRRPNTSFCFLDIRSPGLGDTAMYLCATSRGQGGRNEQFFGPGTRLTVL.

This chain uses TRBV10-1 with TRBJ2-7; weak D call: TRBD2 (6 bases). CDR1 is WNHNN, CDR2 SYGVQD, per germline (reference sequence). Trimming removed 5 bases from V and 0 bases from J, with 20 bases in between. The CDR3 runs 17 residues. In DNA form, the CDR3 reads TGCGCCAGCAGTTCCTATACTCCCGGGACTTCCTCCTACGAGCAGTACTTC. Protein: CASSSYTPGTSSYEQYF.

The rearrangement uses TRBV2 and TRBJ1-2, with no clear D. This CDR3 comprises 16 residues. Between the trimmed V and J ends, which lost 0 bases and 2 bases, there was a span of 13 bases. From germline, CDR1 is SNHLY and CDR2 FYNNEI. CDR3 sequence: CASSEALRVRNYGYTF. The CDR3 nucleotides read TGTGCCAGCAGTGAAGCGCTTCGTGTCAGAAACTATGGCTACACCTTC.

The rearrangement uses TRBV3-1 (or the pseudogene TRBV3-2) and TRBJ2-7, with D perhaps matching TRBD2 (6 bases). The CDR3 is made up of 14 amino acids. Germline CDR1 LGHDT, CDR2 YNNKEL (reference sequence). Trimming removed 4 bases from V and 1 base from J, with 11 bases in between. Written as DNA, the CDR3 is TGTGCCAGCAGCCCAGGGAGGCGATCCTACGAGCAGTACTTC. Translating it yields CASSPGRRSYEQYF.

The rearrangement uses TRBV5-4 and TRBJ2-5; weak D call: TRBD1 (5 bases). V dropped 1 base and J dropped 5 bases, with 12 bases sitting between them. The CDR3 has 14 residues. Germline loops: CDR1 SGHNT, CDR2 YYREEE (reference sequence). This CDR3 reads CASSLSGFGETQYF. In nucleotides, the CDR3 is TGTGCCAGCAGCTTGTCAGGGTTCGGGGAGACCCAGTACTTC.

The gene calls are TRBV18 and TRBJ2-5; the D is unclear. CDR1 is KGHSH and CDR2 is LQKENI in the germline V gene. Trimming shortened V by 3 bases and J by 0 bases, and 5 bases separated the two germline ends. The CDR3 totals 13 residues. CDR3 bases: TGTGCCAGCTCACCTTCTTACCAAGAGACCCAGTACTTC. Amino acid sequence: CASSPSYQETQYF.

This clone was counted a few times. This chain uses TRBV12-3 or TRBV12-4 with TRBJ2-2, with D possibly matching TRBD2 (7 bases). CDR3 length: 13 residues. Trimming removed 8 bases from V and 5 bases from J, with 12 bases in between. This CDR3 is CASGRGGTGELFF. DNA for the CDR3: TGTGCCAGCGGAAGGGGGGGAACCGGGGAGCTGTTTTTT.

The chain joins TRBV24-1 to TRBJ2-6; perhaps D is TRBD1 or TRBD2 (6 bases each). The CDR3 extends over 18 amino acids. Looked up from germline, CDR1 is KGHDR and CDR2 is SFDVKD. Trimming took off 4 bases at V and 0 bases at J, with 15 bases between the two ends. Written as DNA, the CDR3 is TGTGCCACCAGTGACCCCGGGGGCGGTGGCTCTGGGGCCAACGTCCTGACTTTC. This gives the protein CATSDPGGGGSGANVLTF.

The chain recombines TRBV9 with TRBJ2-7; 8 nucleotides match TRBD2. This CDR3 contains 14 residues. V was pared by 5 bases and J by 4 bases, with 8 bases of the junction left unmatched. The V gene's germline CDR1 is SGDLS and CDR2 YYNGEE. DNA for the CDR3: TGTGCCAGCAGTTACCGGGGGGGCGGTTACGAGCAGTACTTC. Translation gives CASSYRGGGYEQYF. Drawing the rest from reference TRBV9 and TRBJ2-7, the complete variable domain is DSGVTQTPKHLITATGQRVTLRCSPRSGDLSVYWYQQSLDQGLQFLIQYYNGEERAKGNILERFSAQQFPDLHSELNLSSLELGDSALYFCASSYRGGGYEQYFGPGTRLTVT.

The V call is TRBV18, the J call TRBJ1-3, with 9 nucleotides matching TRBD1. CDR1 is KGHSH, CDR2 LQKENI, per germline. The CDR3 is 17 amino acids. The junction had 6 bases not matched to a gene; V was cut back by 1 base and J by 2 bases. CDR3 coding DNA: TGTGCCAGCTCACCACTCAGGACAGGGGTTACTGGAAACACCATATATTTT. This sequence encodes CASSPLRTGVTGNTIYF.

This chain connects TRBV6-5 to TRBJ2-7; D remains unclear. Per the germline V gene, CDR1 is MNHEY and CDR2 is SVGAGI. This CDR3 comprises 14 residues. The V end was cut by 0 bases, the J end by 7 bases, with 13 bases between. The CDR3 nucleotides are TGTGCCAGCAGTTACTCAACCCAGGTTGGTGAGCAGTACTTC. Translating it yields CASSYSTQVGEQYF.

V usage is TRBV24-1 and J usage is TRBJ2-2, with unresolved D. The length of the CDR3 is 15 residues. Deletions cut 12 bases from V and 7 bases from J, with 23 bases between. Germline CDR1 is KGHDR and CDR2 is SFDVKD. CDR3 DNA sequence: TGTGCCGGCCGGAACCTGACCAAGATGGGCGGGGAGCTGTTTTTT. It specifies CAGRNLTKMGGELFF.

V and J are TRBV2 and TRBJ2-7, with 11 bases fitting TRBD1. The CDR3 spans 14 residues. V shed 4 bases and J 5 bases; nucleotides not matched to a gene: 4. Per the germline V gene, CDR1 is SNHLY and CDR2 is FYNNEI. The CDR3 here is CASSAGQGVNEQYF. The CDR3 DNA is TGTGCCAGCAGTGCGGGACAGGGGGTAAACGAGCAGTACTTC.

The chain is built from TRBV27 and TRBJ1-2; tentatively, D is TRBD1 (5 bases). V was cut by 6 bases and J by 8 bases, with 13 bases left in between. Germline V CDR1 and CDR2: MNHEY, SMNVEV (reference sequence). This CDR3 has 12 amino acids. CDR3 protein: CASRGTVGGYTF. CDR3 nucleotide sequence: TGTGCCAGCAGGGGGACGGTCGGGGGCTACACCTTC.

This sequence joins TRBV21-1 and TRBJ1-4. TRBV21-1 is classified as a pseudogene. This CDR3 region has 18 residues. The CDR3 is CASSKAVRGLATNEKLFF. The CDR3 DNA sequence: TGTGCCAGCAGCAAAGCGGTCCGGGGCTTGGCAACTAATGAAAAACTGTTTTTT.

The CDR3 DNA follows: TGTGCCAGCAGCTGGGACAGACCTGCAACTAATGAAAAACTGTTTTTT. Protein product: CASSWDRPATNEKLFF. V usage is TRBV5-8 and J usage is TRBJ1-4; TRBD1 aligns across 7 bases. The J segment lost 0 bases and the V segment lost 3 bases, leaving 5 bases of the junction unmatched. The germline V gene has CDR1 SGHTS and CDR2 YDEGEE. The CDR3 contains 16 residues.

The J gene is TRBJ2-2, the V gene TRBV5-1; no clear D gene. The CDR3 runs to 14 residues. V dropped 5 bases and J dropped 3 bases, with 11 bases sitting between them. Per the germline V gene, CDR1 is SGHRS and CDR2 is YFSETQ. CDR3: CASSFRADTGELFF. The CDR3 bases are TGCGCCAGCAGTTTTAGGGCAGACACCGGGGAGCTGTTTTTT. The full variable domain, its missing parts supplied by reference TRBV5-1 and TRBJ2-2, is KAGVTQTPRYLIKTRGQQVTLSCSPISGHRSVSWYQQTPGQGLQFLFEYFSETQRNKGNFPGRFSGRQFSNSRSEMNVSTLELGDSALYLCASSFRADTGELFFGEGSRLTVL.